Listed below are T cell receptor beta chains from one sample, sequenced in a study of blood T cell repertoires in COVID-19. Clones were sequenced by immunoSEQ multiplex PCR, and TCRdb holds only the in-frame ones, with some missing. The data contain 250,000 or so clones, 80% to 95% of them seen just once; the ten biggest clones take up more than 0.8%. Sequencing was done on a sample of peripheral blood. These receptor sequences come from a man aged 25-45 years with COVID-19, enrolled during active disease. CDR3s include the opening cysteine and the closing phenylalanine or tryptophan. Fields, in order: J gene, D gene, V gene, clone size, CDR3 DNA, CDR3 protein. D genes are given only for firm matches. Clone sizes are given selectively: once, few, many, or a class where the clone is expanded.

>TRBJ1-4|TRBD1|TRBV7-9|-
TGTGCCAGCAGCTTAAACAGGGGGCTCAATGAAAAACTGTTTTTT
CASSLNRGLNEKLFF
>TRBJ1-2|-|TRBV19|-
TGTGCCAGTAGTATAGAAGGACAGAATTTCTATGGCTACACCTTC
CASSIEGQNFYGYTF
>TRBJ1-1|-|TRBV7-6|-
TGTGCCAGCAGTCCTCCCCGACCTACGGGGACTGAAGCTTTCTTT
CASSPPRPTGTEAFF
>TRBJ1-1|TRBD1|TRBV19|-
TGTGCCAGTAACTCAGGGGGAAGGAACACTGAAGCTTTCTTT
CASNSGGRNTEAFF
>TRBJ2-7|TRBD2|TRBV5-1|-
TGCGCCAGCAGCCCAAGACTAGCGGGGGGCCACCCTAGCGAGCAGTACTTC
CASSPRLAGGHPSEQYF
>TRBJ1-1|-|TRBV6-4|-
TGTGCCAGCAGTGACGGGAACCGGGGCACTGAAGCTTTCTTT
CASSDGNRGTEAFF
>TRBJ1-1|-|TRBV12-3/TRBV12-4|-
TGTGCCAGCAGTCTACAGAGGAACACTGAAGCTTTCTTT
CASSLQRNTEAFF
>TRBJ1-3|-|TRBV4-1|-
TGCGCCAGCAGCCAGGGGGGGCTATCTGGAAACACCATATATTTT
CASSQGGLSGNTIYF
>TRBJ1-6|TRBD1|TRBV4-1|-
TGCGCCAGCAGCCCCCGGGCCCCAGGGGGCGCAGGATCACCCCTCCACTTT
CASSPRAPGGAGSPLHF
>TRBJ1-5|-|TRBV29-1|-
TGCAGCGTTCTTTGGACAGATAGCAATCAGCCCCAGCATTTT
CSVLWTDSNQPQHF
>TRBJ2-5|-|TRBV2|once
TGTGCCAGCAGTGAAAATCCGGGTTCGGGGGAGACCCAGTACTTC
CASSENPGSGETQYF
>TRBJ2-7|-|TRBV7-6|-
TGTGCCAGCAGCTTAGCGGGGGCATCTCTCCTCGAGCAGTACTTC
CASSLAGASLLEQYF
>TRBJ2-7|-|TRBV29-1|-
TGCAGCGTTGTCCGGGGGGACAACGAGCAGTACTTC
CSVVRGDNEQYF
>TRBJ2-5|TRBD1|TRBV5-1|-
TGCGCCAGCAGCGAAGCACAGGGGGCCCAAGAGACCCAGTACTTC
CASSEAQGAQETQYF